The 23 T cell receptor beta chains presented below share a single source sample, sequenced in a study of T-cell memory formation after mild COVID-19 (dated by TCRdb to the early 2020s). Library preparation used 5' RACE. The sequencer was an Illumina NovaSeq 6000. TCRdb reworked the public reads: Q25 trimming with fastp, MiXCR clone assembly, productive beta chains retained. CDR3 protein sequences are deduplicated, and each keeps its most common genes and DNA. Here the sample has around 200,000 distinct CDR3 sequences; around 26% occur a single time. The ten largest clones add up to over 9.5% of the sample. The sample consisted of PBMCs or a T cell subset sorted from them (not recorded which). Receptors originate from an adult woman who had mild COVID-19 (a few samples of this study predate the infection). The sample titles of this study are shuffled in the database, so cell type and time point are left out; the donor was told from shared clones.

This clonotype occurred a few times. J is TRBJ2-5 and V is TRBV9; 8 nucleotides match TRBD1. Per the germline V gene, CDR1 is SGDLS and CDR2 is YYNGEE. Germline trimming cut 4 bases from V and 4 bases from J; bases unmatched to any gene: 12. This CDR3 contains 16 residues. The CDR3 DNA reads TGTGCCAGCAGCCCCTACAGTGGACAGGGCGGAGAGACCCAGTACTTC. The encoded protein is CASSPYSGQGGETQYF.

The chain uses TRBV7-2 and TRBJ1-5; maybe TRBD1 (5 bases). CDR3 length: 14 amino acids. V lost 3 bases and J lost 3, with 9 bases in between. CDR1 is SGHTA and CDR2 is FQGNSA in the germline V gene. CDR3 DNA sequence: TGTGCCAGCAGCTTCTTGGGGGTCAATCAGCCCCAGCATTTT. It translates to CASSFLGVNQPQHF.

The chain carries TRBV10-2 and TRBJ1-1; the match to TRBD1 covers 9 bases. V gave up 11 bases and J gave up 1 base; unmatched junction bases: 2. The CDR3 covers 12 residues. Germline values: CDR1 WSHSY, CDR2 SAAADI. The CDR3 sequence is CAVDRGNTEAFF. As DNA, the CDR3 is TGCGCCGTGGACAGGGGGAACACTGAAGCTTTCTTT.

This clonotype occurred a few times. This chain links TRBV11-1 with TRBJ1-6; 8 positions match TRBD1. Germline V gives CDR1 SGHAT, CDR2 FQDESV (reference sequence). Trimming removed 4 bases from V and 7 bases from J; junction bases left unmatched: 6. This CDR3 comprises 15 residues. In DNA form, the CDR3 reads TGTGCCAGCAGCTCCACACGACAGGGGAATTCACCCCTCCACTTT. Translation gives CASSSTRQGNSPLHF. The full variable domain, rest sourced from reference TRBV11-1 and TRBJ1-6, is EAEVAQSPRYKITEKSQAVAFWCDPISGHATLYWYRQILGQGPELLVQFQDESVVDDSQLPKDRFSAERLKGVDSTLKIQPAELGDSAMYLCASSSTRQGNSPLHFGNGTRLTVT.

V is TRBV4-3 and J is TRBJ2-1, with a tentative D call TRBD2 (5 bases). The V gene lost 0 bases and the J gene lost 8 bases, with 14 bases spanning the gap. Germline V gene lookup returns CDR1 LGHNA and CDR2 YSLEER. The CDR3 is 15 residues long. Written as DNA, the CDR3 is TGCGCCAGCAGCCAAGATGGAGGCTTCCAGGATGAGCAGTTCTTC. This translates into CASSQDGGFQDEQFF.

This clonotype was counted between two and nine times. Written as DNA, the CDR3 is TGCGCCAGCAGCCCAGACAGGATGGGGAACACTGAAGCTTTCTTT. Residues: CASSPDRMGNTEAFF. The chain carries TRBV5-1 and TRBJ1-1, with a weak D call TRBD1 (6 bases). This CDR3 has 15 residues. The ends were cut back, 4 bases at V and 1 base at J, with 14 bases in the middle. Germline CDR1 reads SGHRS; CDR2 reads YFSETQ.

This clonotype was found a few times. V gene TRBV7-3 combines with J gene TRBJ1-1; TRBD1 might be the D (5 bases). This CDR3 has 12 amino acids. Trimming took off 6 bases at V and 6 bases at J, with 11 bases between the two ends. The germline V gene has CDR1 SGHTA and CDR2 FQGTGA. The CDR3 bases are TGTGCCAGCAGTCCCCAGGGTCCTGAAGCTTTCTTT. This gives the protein CASSPQGPEAFF.

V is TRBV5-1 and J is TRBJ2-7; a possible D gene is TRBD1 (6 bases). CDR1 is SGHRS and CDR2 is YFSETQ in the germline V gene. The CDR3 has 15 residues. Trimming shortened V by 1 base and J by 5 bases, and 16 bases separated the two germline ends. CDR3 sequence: CASSLSVQGGDEQYF. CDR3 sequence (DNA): TGCGCCAGCAGCTTGAGTGTACAGGGTGGGGACGAGCAGTACTTC.

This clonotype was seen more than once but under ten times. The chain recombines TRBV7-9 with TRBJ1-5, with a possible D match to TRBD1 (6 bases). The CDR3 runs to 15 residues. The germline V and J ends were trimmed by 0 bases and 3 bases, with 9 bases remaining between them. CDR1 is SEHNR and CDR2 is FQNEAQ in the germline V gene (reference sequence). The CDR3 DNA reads TGTGCCAGCAGCTTAGCGGGGGCAGACAATCAGCCCCAGCATTTT. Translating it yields CASSLAGADNQPQHF.

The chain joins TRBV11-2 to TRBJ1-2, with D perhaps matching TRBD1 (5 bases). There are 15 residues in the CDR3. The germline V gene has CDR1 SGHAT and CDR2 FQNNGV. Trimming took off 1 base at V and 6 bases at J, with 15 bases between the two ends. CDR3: CASSLGSGTWHGYTF. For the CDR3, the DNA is TGTGCCAGCAGCTTAGGTAGTGGGACCTGGCATGGCTACACCTTC.

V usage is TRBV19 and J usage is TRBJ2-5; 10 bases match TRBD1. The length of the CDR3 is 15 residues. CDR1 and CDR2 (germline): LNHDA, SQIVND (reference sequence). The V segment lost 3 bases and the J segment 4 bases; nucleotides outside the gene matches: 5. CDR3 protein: CASSMTGGWGETQYF. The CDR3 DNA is TGTGCCAGTAGTATGACAGGGGGCTGGGGAGAGACCCAGTACTTC.

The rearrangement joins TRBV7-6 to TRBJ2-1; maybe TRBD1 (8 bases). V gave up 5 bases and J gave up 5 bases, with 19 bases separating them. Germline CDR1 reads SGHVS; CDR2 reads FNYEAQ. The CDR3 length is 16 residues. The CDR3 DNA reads TGTGCCAGCAGCGGACCGGACAGGGAGGGGAACAATGAGCAGTTCTTC. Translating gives CASSGPDREGNNEQFF.

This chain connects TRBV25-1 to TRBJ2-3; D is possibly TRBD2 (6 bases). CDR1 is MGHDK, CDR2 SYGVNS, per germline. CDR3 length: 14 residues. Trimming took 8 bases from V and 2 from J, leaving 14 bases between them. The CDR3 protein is CASGLRDLTDTQYF. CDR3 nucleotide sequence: TGTGCCAGCGGACTGCGGGATCTCACAGATACGCAGTATTTT.

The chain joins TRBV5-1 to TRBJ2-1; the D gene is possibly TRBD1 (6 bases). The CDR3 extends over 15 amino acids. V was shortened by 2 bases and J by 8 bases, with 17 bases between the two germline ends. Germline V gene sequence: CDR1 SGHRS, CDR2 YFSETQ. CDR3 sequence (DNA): TGCGCCAGCAGCTTAGGACAGCCTCCCCGGGATGAGCAGTTCTTC. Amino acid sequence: CASSLGQPPRDEQFF.

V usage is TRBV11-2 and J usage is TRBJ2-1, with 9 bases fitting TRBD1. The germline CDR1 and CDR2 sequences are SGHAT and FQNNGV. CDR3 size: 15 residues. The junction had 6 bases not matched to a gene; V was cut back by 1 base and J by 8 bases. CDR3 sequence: CASSLGTGVVHEQFF. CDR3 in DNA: TGTGCCAGCAGCTTAGGGACAGGGGTAGTTCATGAGCAGTTCTTC.

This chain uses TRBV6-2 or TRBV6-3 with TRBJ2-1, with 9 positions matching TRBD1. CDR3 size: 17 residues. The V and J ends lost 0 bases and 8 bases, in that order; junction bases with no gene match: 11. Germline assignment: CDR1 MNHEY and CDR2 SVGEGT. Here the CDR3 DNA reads TGTGCCAGCAGTTACTCAGGCGTGGGACAGGGAGTCCATGAGCAGTTCTTC. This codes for CASSYSGVGQGVHEQFF.

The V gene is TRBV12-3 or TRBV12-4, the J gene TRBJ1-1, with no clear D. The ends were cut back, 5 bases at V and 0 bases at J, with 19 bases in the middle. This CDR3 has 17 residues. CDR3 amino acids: CASSQASEPSMNTEAFF. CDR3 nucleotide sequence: TGTGCCAGCAGTCAGGCTAGCGAACCAAGCATGAACACTGAAGCTTTCTTT.

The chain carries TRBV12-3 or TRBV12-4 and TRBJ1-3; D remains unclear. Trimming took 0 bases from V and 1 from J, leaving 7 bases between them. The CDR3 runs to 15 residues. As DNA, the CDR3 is TGTGCCAGCAGTTTAGCGGTCACTTCTGGAAACACCATATATTTT. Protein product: CASSLAVTSGNTIYF.

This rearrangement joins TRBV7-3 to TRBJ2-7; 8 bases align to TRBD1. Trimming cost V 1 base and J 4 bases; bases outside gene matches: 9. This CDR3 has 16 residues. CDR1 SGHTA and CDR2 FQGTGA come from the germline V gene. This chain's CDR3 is CASSLMPGQGRYEQYF. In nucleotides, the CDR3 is TGTGCCAGCAGCTTAATGCCCGGACAGGGCCGGTACGAGCAGTACTTC.

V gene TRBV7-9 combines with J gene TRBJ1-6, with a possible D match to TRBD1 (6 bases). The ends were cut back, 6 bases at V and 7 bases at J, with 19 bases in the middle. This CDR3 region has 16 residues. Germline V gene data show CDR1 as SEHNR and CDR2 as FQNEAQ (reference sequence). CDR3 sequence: CASRPGVWQGNSPLHF. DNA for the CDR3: TGTGCCAGCAGGCCAGGCGTTTGGCAGGGGAATTCACCCCTCCACTTT.

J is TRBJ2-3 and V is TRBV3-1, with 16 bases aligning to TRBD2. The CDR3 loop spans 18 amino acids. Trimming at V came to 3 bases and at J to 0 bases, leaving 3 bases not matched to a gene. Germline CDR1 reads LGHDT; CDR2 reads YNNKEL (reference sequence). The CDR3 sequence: CASSQGGLAGGSTDTQYF. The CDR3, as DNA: TGTGCCAGCAGCCAGGGGGGACTAGCGGGAGGGAGCACAGATACGCAGTATTTT.

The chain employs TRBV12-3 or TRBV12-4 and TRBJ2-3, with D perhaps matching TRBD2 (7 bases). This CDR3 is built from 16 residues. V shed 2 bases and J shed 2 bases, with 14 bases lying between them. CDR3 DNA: TGTGCCAGCAGTTTACGTGGGGGGGCACCCACAGATACGCAGTATTTT. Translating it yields CASSLRGGAPTDTQYF.

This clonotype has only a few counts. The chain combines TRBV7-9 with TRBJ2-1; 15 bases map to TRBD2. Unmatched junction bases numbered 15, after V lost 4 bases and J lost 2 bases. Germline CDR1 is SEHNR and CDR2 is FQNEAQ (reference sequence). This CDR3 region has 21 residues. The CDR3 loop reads CASSSTIGTSGGSSPYNEQFF. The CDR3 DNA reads TGTGCCAGCAGCTCCACTATTGGGACTAGCGGGGGGTCATCCCCCTACAATGAGCAGTTCTTC.